One sample yielded the 27 T cell receptor beta chains listed below, sequenced in a study of T cell repertoires in cytomegalovirus infection. These TCRs are of unknown antigen specificity. TCRdb independently ran MiXCR on the reads; one entry per CDR3 protein. The repertoire holds about 85,000 distinct CDR3 sequences, with around 49% as singletons. This material consisted of CD8+ T cells from cultured PBMCs, taken from culture after CMV antigen stimulation. The receptors were gathered from a human donor in good health (CMV status not recorded). Some clones in this sample may be carry-over from other donors' samples.

This chain joins TRBV11-2 and TRBJ2-1; 10 bases are a match to TRBD2. This CDR3 has 16 amino acids. Germline assignment: CDR1 SGHAT and CDR2 FQNNGV. Trimming removed 5 bases from V and 3 bases from J; junction bases left unmatched: 7. The CDR3 protein is CASSGDSGGLYNEQFF. The CDR3 DNA is TGTGCCAGCAGCGGCGATAGCGGGGGGCTCTACAATGAGCAGTTCTTC.

The chain links TRBV7-2 to TRBJ1-2; D is undetermined. V was clipped by 3 bases and J by 3 bases, with 8 bases between them. The CDR3 spans 13 residues. CDR1 SGHTA and CDR2 FQGNSA come from the germline V gene. The CDR3 coding sequence is TGTGCCAGCAGCTTTAACCCTGACTATGGCTACACCTTC. This translates into CASSFNPDYGYTF. The full variable domain, in which reference TRBV7-2 and TRBJ1-2 provide the parts outside the CDR3, is GAGVSQSPSNKVTEKGKDVELRCDPISGHTALYWYRQSLGQGLEFLIYFQGNSAPDKSGLPSDRFSAERTGGSVSTLTIQRTQQEDSAVYLCASSFNPDYGYTFGSGTRLTVV.

The J gene is TRBJ1-3, the V gene TRBV7-9; no definite D call. Germline CDR1 reads SEHNR; CDR2 reads FQNEAQ (reference sequence). The CDR3 is 13 residues long. Trimming removed 3 bases at V and 14 bases at J, with 17 bases between. CDR3 sequence: CASSLSAVLSVYF. CDR3 DNA: TGTGCCAGCAGCTTGTCGGCGGTCCTCAGCGTATATTTT.

The chain has TRBV7-9 and TRBJ2-5, with D possibly matching TRBD2 (7 bases). The germline V gene encodes CDR1 SEHNR and CDR2 FQNEAQ (reference sequence). The V and J ends lost 6 bases and 3 bases respectively, with 17 bases between them. The length of the CDR3 is 15 residues. The CDR3 coding sequence is TGTGCCAGCAGTCGCAAACAGGGAGGGAAAGAGACCCAGTACTTC. Amino acids: CASSRKQGGKETQYF.

This clonotype has a handful of counts. This rearrangement joins TRBV7-9 to TRBJ2-7; D not certain. V was trimmed by 3 bases and J by 2 bases, leaving 11 bases between them. Per the germline V gene, CDR1 is SEHNR and CDR2 is FQNEAQ (reference sequence). The length of the CDR3 is 14 residues. The CDR3 nucleotides read TGTGCCAGCAGCTTGGTACAAGGACCCTACGAGCAGTACTTC. Residues: CASSLVQGPYEQYF.

Comments on this clonotype: Its ends do not fully match the called genes, so a read error is possible. The V call is TRBV7-9, the J call TRBJ2-1; TRBD2 matches at 8 bases. There are 16 residues in the CDR3. Germline V CDR1 and CDR2: SEHNR, FQNEAQ (reference sequence). CDR3 nucleotides: TGTGTCAGCAGCTTAGAGGCGGGAGGACCCTTCAATGAGCAGTTCTTC. It translates to CVSSLEAGGPFNEQFF. The full variable domain, with the rest looked up from reference TRBV7-9 and TRBJ2-1, is DTGVSQNPRHKITKRGQNVTFRCDPISEHNRLYWYRQTLGQGPEFLTYFQNEAQLEKSRLLSDRFSAERPKGSFSTLEIQRTEQGDSAMYLCVSSLEAGGPFNEQFFGPGTRLTVL.

The V gene is TRBV7-6, the J gene TRBJ2-1; D is uncertain. The CDR3 consists of 11 residues. Germline V gene data show CDR1 as SGHVS and CDR2 as FNYEAQ. V was pared by 10 bases and J by 5 bases, with 9 bases between. Here the CDR3 DNA reads TGTGCCATTGAAGGGAACAATGAGCAGTTCTTC. Translated: CAIEGNNEQFF.

This clonotype was seen a handful of times. The rearrangement uses TRBV6-1 and TRBJ2-7; tentatively, D is TRBD1 (6 bases). Germline values: CDR1 MNHNS, CDR2 SASEGT. Trimming left V 3 bases short and J 6 bases short, with 18 bases between. The CDR3 consists of 15 residues. The CDR3 here is CASSELMTGGVEQYF. CDR3 DNA: TGTGCCAGCAGTGAGTTAATGACAGGTGGGGTCGAGCAGTACTTC.

J is TRBJ1-2 and V is TRBV18, with 8 nucleotides matching TRBD1. V shed 1 base, J shed 8 bases, and the junction held 9 bases outside the gene matches. CDR3 size: 15 residues. The germline CDR1 and CDR2 sequences are KGHSH and LQKENI. CDR3 loop: CASSPQKVDREGYTF. In DNA, the CDR3 is TGTGCCAGCTCACCACAAAAAGTGGACAGGGAAGGCTACACCTTC. The variable domain in full, completed from reference TRBV18 and TRBJ1-2, reads NAGVMQNPRHLVRRRGQEARLRCSPMKGHSHVYWYRQLPEEGLKFMVYLQKENIIDESGMPKERFSAEFPKEGPSILRIQQVVRGDSAAYFCASSPQKVDREGYTFGSGTRLTVV.

This clonotype came up once. The V gene is TRBV7-8, the J gene TRBJ1-6; D call uncertain. V lost 1 base and J 2 bases, leaving 6 bases between the germline ends. Per the germline V gene, CDR1 is SGHVS and CDR2 is FQNEAQ. The CDR3 runs to 15 residues. The CDR3 region is CASSLERPYNSPLHF. CDR3 nucleotides: TGTGCCAGCAGCTTAGAGCGACCCTATAATTCACCCCTCCACTTT.

The V gene is TRBV27, the J gene TRBJ2-1; D is possibly TRBD1 (5 bases). Germline values: CDR1 MNHEY, CDR2 SMNVEV (reference sequence). This CDR3 spans 12 amino acids. Deletions cut 5 bases from V and 6 bases from J, with 8 bases between. The DNA for the CDR3 is TGTGCCAGCAGTCTGCAGGGCAATGAGCAGTTCTTC. Residues: CASSLQGNEQFF.

This clonotype was seen a few times. CDR3 region: CASSLGRPPYNEQFF. In nucleotides, the CDR3 is TGTGCCAGCAGTTTGGGCCGACCCCCCTACAATGAGCAGTTCTTC. This chain joins TRBV28 and TRBJ2-1; the D is unclear. The V and J ends lost 3 bases and 2 bases respectively, with 11 bases between them. The germline CDR1 and CDR2 sequences are MDHEN and SYDVKM. CDR3 size: 15 residues.

This clonotype was counted a few times. The chain recombines TRBV7-2 with TRBJ1-1, with 7 bases fitting TRBD1. V lost 5 bases and J lost 1; bases outside the gene matches: 4. The CDR3 is made up of 14 amino acids. Per germline, CDR1 SGHTA and CDR2 FQGNSA. The CDR3 loop reads CASSVGTANTEAFF. The CDR3 DNA reads TGTGCCAGCAGCGTCGGGACAGCGAACACTGAAGCTTTCTTT.

This clonotype appeared a few times. The gene calls are TRBV5-4 and TRBJ2-2, with 14 positions matching TRBD2. This CDR3 contains 17 residues. Germline CDR1 is SGHNT and CDR2 is YYREEE (reference sequence). With V trimmed by 4 bases and J by 1 base, 3 bases remained unmatched. CDR3 DNA: TGTGCCAGCAGCGCCGGGACTAGCGGGAGGAACACCGGGGAGCTGTTTTTT. It is translated as CASSAGTSGRNTGELFF.

This chain connects TRBV11-1 to TRBJ2-7, with 7 bases aligning to TRBD1. This CDR3 has 15 residues. With V trimmed by 3 bases and J by 6 bases, 11 bases remained unmatched. The germline V gene has CDR1 SGHAT and CDR2 FQDESV (reference sequence). The CDR3 DNA sequence: TGTGCCAGCAGCTTTTCGAGGGGGCCCCTACGCGAGCAGTACTTC. Translating gives CASSFSRGPLREQYF.

This clonotype was counted a few times. V and J are TRBV7-2 and TRBJ2-4; maybe TRBD1 (6 bases). The ends were cut back, 2 bases at V and 3 bases at J, with 11 bases in the middle. The CDR3 contains 15 residues. Germline CDR1 and CDR2: SGHTA and FQGNSA. The CDR3 coding sequence is TGTGCCAGCAGCTTACAGGGGATTCTCAAAAACATTCAGTACTTC. It yields the protein CASSLQGILKNIQYF.

This clonotype was observed a handful of times. J is TRBJ2-7 and V is TRBV12-3 or TRBV12-4; the D gene is possibly TRBD1 (5 bases). Trimming shortened V by 3 bases and J by 2 bases, and 11 bases separated the two germline ends. CDR3 size: 14 residues. The CDR3 coding sequence is TGTGCCAGCAGTTTTCCAGGGCGGACCTACGAGCAGTACTTC. Its protein product is CASSFPGRTYEQYF.

There are a few counts of this clonotype. The V and J genes are TRBV28 and TRBJ2-1; D is possibly TRBD1 (7 bases). Germline V gene data show CDR1 as MDHEN and CDR2 as SYDVKM. V was clipped by 3 bases and J by 8 bases, with 11 bases between them. The CDR3 spans 13 residues. In DNA, the CDR3 is TGTGCCAGCAGTTTCCAGGGGGGAGATGAGCAGTTCTTC. Residues: CASSFQGGDEQFF.

The chain combines TRBV10-3 with TRBJ2-2; D unresolved. Germline CDR1 is ENHRY and CDR2 is SYGVKD. The CDR3 loop spans 13 amino acids. The V end was cut by 4 bases, the J end by 2 bases, with 5 bases between. CDR3 nucleotide sequence: TGTGCCATCAGTGGGGCAAACACCGGGGAGCTGTTTTTT. Translation: CAISGANTGELFF.

The V and J genes are TRBV5-5 and TRBJ2-7, with D tentatively TRBD2 (5 bases). Germline CDR1 and CDR2: SGHKS and YYEKEE (reference sequence). The CDR3 consists of 14 residues. Trimming pared 2 bases from V and 2 bases from J, leaving 11 bases between. The CDR3 region has the DNA TGTGCCAGCAGCTTTAACGGGGAAACCTACGAGCAGTACTTC. Translated: CASSFNGETYEQYF.

This clonotype has more than one count but fewer than ten. The chain uses TRBV11-2 and TRBJ2-1; D gene uncertain. Trimming removed 2 bases from V and 7 bases from J, with 6 bases in between. The germline CDR1 and CDR2 sequences are SGHAT and FQNNGV. The CDR3 contains 12 residues. CDR3 in DNA: TGTGCCAGCAGCTTATCCACGAATGAGCAGTTCTTC. Its translation is CASSLSTNEQFF.

This chain links TRBV7-9 with TRBJ2-7; no clear D gene. The CDR3 runs to 12 residues. Germline V gene data show CDR1 as SEHNR and CDR2 as FQNEAQ (reference sequence). V was shortened by 4 bases and J by 1 base, with 5 bases between the two germline ends. CDR3 sequence: CASSSTSYEQYF. CDR3 sequence (DNA): TGTGCCAGCAGCTCCACTTCCTACGAGCAGTACTTC.

Points on this clonotype: The junction departs from the called germline gene at one end, perhaps through a read error. The chain links TRBV4-3 to TRBJ1-6; D not certain. Germline CDR1 reads LGHNA; CDR2 reads YSLEER. The CDR3 consists of 15 residues. CDR3 nucleotide sequence: TGCGCCAGCAGCCAAGACGCGGGTGGTGGTTCACCCCTCCGCTTT. Amino acids: CASSQDAGGGSPLRF.

CDR3 region: CATSGFSYNEQFF. DNA for the CDR3: TGTGCCACCTCGGGCTTCTCCTACAATGAGCAGTTCTTC. The chain uses TRBV28 and TRBJ2-1, with D hard to call. CDR3 length equals 13 residues. V was pared by 10 bases and J by 0 bases, with 10 bases between. Per germline, CDR1 MDHEN and CDR2 SYDVKM.

This clonotype showed up many times. The chain combines TRBV7-2 with TRBJ2-7; a possible D gene is TRBD2 (6 bases). The CDR3 has 14 amino acids. Trimming cost V 5 bases and J 6 bases, with 17 bases left between them. Per germline, CDR1 SGHTA and CDR2 FQGNSA. Written as DNA, the CDR3 is TGTGCCAGCAGCGGCGGGACGGGAACGGGCGAGCAGTACTTC. Protein product: CASSGGTGTGEQYF.

The chain joins TRBV29-1 to TRBJ1-2; D unclear. In germline, CDR1 is SQVTM, CDR2 ANQGSEA. The CDR3 has 11 residues. V gave up 0 bases and J gave up 8 bases, with 7 bases separating them. Here the CDR3 reads CSVEERVGYTF. As DNA, the CDR3 is TGCAGCGTTGAAGAGCGGGTCGGCTACACCTTC. Based on the CDR3 plus reference TRBV29-1 and TRBJ1-2, the full variable domain is SAVISQKPSRDICQRGTSLTIQCQVDSQVTMMFWYRQQPGQSLTLIATANQGSEATYESGFVIDKFPISRPNLTFSTLTVSNMSPEDSSIYLCSVEERVGYTFGSGTRLTVV.

The J gene is TRBJ2-7, the V gene TRBV7-2, with 7 nucleotides matching TRBD2. The CDR3 extends over 15 amino acids. The germline gives CDR1 SGHTA, CDR2 FQGNSA. V was clipped by 3 bases and J by 6 bases; unmatched bases: 11. CDR3 DNA: TGTGCCAGCAGCTTGGCTAGCGGAGGCCTTGGCGAGCAGTACTTC. The encoded protein is CASSLASGGLGEQYF.